The clone carrying this T cell receptor (beta chain) was seen a handful of times. What it binds is not known. Profiled with immunoSEQ multiplex PCR; TCRdb holds only in-frame clones, not every one. The repertoire holds tens of thousands of clones, with 81% as singletons. Noted time point: week 35, safety follow-up. Every vaccination contained 300 ug of the mutant IDH1 20-mer peptide and was paired with topical imiquimod. Diagnosis in the donors showed new WHO grade 3 or 4 astrocytomas that were IDH1-mutant and ATRX-lost. The data stem from a study of a mutant IDH1 vaccine in newly diagnosed glioma. Deletions cut 0 bases from V and 13 bases from J, with 12 bases between. The CDR3 contains 12 residues. Germline CDR1 is LNHDA and CDR2 is SQIVND (reference sequence).

The sample consisted of PBMCs, taken from a glioma patient whose treatment included an IDH1 peptide vaccine. The chain is built from TRBV19 and TRBJ1-2; D is undetermined. This clonotype was obtained from a woman aged 40 to 50 with glioma. Some clones in this sample may be carry-over from other donors' samples. CDR3 coding DNA: TGTGCCAGTAGTATAGAATTCAAAGACTCCACCTTC. Translating it yields CASSIEFKDSTF.